The 22 T cell receptor beta chains in this list originate from one sample, sequenced in a study of blood T cell repertoires in COVID-19. Using immunoSEQ multiplex PCR, the repertoire was profiled, and TCRdb retains in-frame clones only, with some absent. In the table there are more than 90,000 clones, 70% to 80% of which are singletons. The sample consisted of peripheral blood. The source of these receptors is a man aged 45-60 years with acute or convalescent COVID-19.

The chain joins TRBV19 to TRBJ2-3, with a possible D match to TRBD1 (6 bases). V lost 9 bases, J lost 6 bases, and 19 bases lay in between. The CDR3 runs to 14 residues. Germline assignment: CDR1 LNHDA and CDR2 SQIVND (reference sequence). The CDR3 nucleotides read TGTGCCAGCAGCGATCTCCAGGGGTTGGATACGCAGTATTTT. Its translation is CASSDLQGLDTQYF. The entire variable domain, with the rest obtained from reference TRBV19 and TRBJ2-3, is as follows: DGGITQSPKYLFRKEGQNVTLSCEQNLNHDAMYWYRQDPGQGLRLIYYSQIVNDFQKGDIAEGYSVSREKKESFPLTVTSAQKNPTAFYLCASSDLQGLDTQYFGPGTRLTVL.

The chain combines TRBV19 with TRBJ2-7, with D unresolved. Germline-derived CDR1 and CDR2 are LNHDA and SQIVND (reference sequence). The CDR3 spans 14 residues. The germline V and J ends were trimmed by 10 bases and 0 bases, with 16 bases remaining between them. This chain's CDR3 is CATKNSVGSYEQYF. In nucleotides, the CDR3 is TGTGCCACCAAAAACAGTGTCGGCTCCTACGAGCAGTACTTC. Based on the CDR3 plus reference TRBV19 and TRBJ2-7, the full variable domain is DGGITQSPKYLFRKEGQNVTLSCEQNLNHDAMYWYRQDPGQGLRLIYYSQIVNDFQKGDIAEGYSVSREKKESFPLTVTSAQKNPTAFYLCATKNSVGSYEQYFGPGTRLTVT.

The chain links TRBV5-1 to TRBJ2-5, with 8 bases identical to TRBD1. With 0 bases clipped from V and 1 base from J, the junction kept 11 bases outside the gene matches. Germline CDR1 SGHRS, CDR2 YFSETQ. CDR3 length equals 18 residues. The CDR3 sequence is CASSLDGIGTGLQETQYF. DNA for the CDR3: TGCGCCAGCAGCTTGGATGGTATTGGGACAGGACTCCAAGAGACCCAGTACTTC.

This rearrangement joins TRBV19 to TRBJ2-3, with TRBD2 matching 7 bases. With 4 bases clipped from V and 1 base from J, the junction kept 5 bases outside the gene matches. This CDR3 contains 15 residues. CDR1 LNHDA and CDR2 SQIVND come from the germline V gene (reference sequence). CDR3 sequence: CASSKLAEGTDTQYF. In nucleotides, the CDR3 is TGTGCCAGTAGTAAGCTAGCGGAAGGCACAGATACGCAGTATTTT.

Written as DNA, the CDR3 is TGTGCCAGTAGTTTCCGGGAGAGCACAGATACGCAGTATTTT. It is translated as CASSFRESTDTQYF. The J gene is TRBJ2-3, the V gene TRBV19, with a possible D match to TRBD2 (6 bases). This CDR3 spans 14 amino acids. Germline CDR1 is LNHDA and CDR2 is SQIVND (reference sequence). Trimming shortened V by 5 bases and J by 0 bases, and 9 bases separated the two germline ends.

This rearrangement joins TRBV19 to TRBJ1-5; D unresolved. The CDR3 spans 15 residues. Germline loops: CDR1 LNHDA, CDR2 SQIVND (reference sequence). Trimming pared 3 bases from V and 3 bases from J, leaving 12 bases between. CDR3 DNA sequence: TGTGCCAGTAGTATTCCCTTTCCCCTCAATCAGCCCCAGCATTTT. Protein sequence: CASSIPFPLNQPQHF.

This clone was counted once. The chain is built from TRBV7-3 and TRBJ2-3, with D maybe TRBD2 (5 bases). The CDR3 totals 13 residues. V lost 1 base and J lost 6, with 8 bases in between. Germline V CDR1 and CDR2: SGHTA, FQGTGA. CDR3 sequence: CASSLRGPDTQYF. In DNA form, the CDR3 reads TGTGCCAGCAGCTTAAGAGGGCCGGATACGCAGTATTTT.

The V and J genes are TRBV6-5 and TRBJ2-7, with D tentatively TRBD1 (6 bases). The CDR3 consists of 14 residues. Germline CDR1 is MNHEY and CDR2 is SVGAGI. Trimming pared 7 bases from V and 0 bases from J, leaving 13 bases between. The CDR3 coding sequence is TGTGCCAGCATCTTGACAGGCGTCTCCTACGAGCAGTACTTC. This gives the protein CASILTGVSYEQYF.

V gene TRBV28 combines with J gene TRBJ1-5, with D perhaps TRBD1 (6 bases). The CDR3 is 15 amino acids. Germline CDR1 is MDHEN and CDR2 is SYDVKM. The germline V and J ends were trimmed by 1 base and 3 bases, with 10 bases remaining between them. CDR3 residues: CASSLFTGLNQPQHF. CDR3 nucleotide sequence: TGTGCCAGCAGTTTATTTACAGGGCTCAATCAGCCCCAGCATTTT.

CDR3 DNA: TGTGCCACCAGTGACATGACAGGGCGGACCCAGTACTTC. This gives the protein CATSDMTGRTQYF. V usage is TRBV24-1 and J usage is TRBJ2-5; TRBD1 matches 7 bases. Germline V gives CDR1 KGHDR, CDR2 SFDVKD. The V and J ends lost 4 bases and 7 bases, in that order; junction bases with no gene match: 5. The CDR3 spans 13 residues.

This clone has a single count. The rearrangement links TRBV10-3 to TRBJ2-3, with 7 bases matching TRBD1. After removal of 9 bases from V and 2 bases from J, the junction contained 8 bases not matched to a gene. The CDR3 length is 14 residues. The germline gives CDR1 ENHRY, CDR2 SYGVKD. CDR3 sequence reads: CAISSTGNTDTQYF. The CDR3 DNA reads as TGTGCCATATCATCGACAGGGAACACAGATACGCAGTATTTT.

This clone was recorded only once. The gene calls are TRBV19 and TRBJ2-2; TRBD1 matches 8 bases. This CDR3 spans 15 amino acids. Germline CDR1 LNHDA, CDR2 SQIVND (reference sequence). V was clipped by 3 bases and J by 4 bases; unmatched bases: 4. The CDR3 region is CASSIEQGVTGELFF. Written as DNA, the CDR3 is TGTGCCAGTAGTATCGAACAGGGGGTCACCGGGGAGCTGTTTTTT.

The rearrangement joins TRBV9 to TRBJ1-2, with TRBD1 identical over 7 bases. Per the germline V gene, CDR1 is SGDLS and CDR2 is YYNGEE. The length of the CDR3 is 15 residues. Trimming cost V 4 bases and J 3 bases; bases outside gene matches: 9. The CDR3 DNA sequence: TGTGCCAGCAGCCTACACAGGGGAGCGGACTATGGCTACACCTTC. The encoded protein is CASSLHRGADYGYTF. The whole variable domain, filled in from reference TRBV9 and TRBJ1-2, reads DSGVTQTPKHLITATGQRVTLRCSPRSGDLSVYWYQQSLDQGLQFLIQYYNGEERAKGNILERFSAQQFPDLHSELNLSSLELGDSALYFCASSLHRGADYGYTFGSGTRLTVV.

V gene TRBV7-9 combines with J gene TRBJ2-3; D possibly corresponds to TRBD1 (6 bases). CDR3 length equals 17 residues. CDR1 is SEHNR and CDR2 is FQNEAQ in the germline V gene (reference sequence). V was cut by 5 bases and J by 2 bases, with 20 bases left in between. CDR3 DNA sequence: TGTGCCAGCAGCGCAAAGGGGGAAAAGACTCACACAGATACGCAGTATTTT. Amino acids: CASSAKGEKTHTDTQYF.

This chain links TRBV11-2 with TRBJ1-1, with 10 bases lining up with TRBD1. The CDR3 loop spans 13 amino acids. The junction had 4 bases not matched to a gene; V was cut back by 9 bases and J by 3 bases. The germline V gene has CDR1 SGHAT and CDR2 FQNNGV. CDR3 DNA sequence: TGTGCCAGTTTGGACAGGGGGGACACTGAAGCTTTCTTT. It specifies CASLDRGDTEAFF.

This rearrangement joins TRBV10-3 to TRBJ2-5; 11 nucleotides align to TRBD2. The germline V gene has CDR1 ENHRY and CDR2 SYGVKD. This CDR3 region has 16 residues. V was pared by 1 base and J by 2 bases, with 3 bases of the junction left unmatched. CDR3 DNA sequence: TGTGCCATCAGTGAGTTGTTAGCGGGGGGGCAAGAGACCCAGTACTTC. The encoded protein is CAISELLAGGQETQYF.

The chain has TRBV7-8 and TRBJ1-2; D remains unclear. The CDR3 spans 14 residues. V gave up 4 bases and J gave up 5 bases, with 14 bases separating them. The germline V gene encodes CDR1 SGHVS and CDR2 FQNEAQ. CDR3 residues: CASSSRTDLYGYTF. The CDR3 DNA follows: TGTGCCAGCAGCTCCCGGACGGACTTATATGGCTACACCTTC.

This rearrangement joins TRBV2 to TRBJ1-2, with D possibly matching TRBD1 (5 bases). The V gene lost 5 bases and the J gene lost 11 bases, with 15 bases spanning the gap. Germline V gene data show CDR1 as SNHLY and CDR2 as FYNNEI. This CDR3 contains 12 residues. This chain's CDR3 is CASSFRTFSYTF. CDR3 nucleotides: TGTGCCAGCAGTTTTCGGACATTCTCTTACACCTTC.

This clone was detected only a few times. The gene calls are TRBV7-9 and TRBJ2-7; 7 nucleotides line up with TRBD1. The V gene's germline CDR1 is SEHNR and CDR2 FQNEAQ (reference sequence). V trimming: 1 base; J trimming: 6 bases; junction bases outside the gene matches: 3. The CDR3 is 13 residues long. The CDR3 nucleotides read TGTGCCAGCAGCTTAGACAGGGGTACCGAGCAGTACTTC. The encoded protein is CASSLDRGTEQYF.

V gene TRBV2 combines with J gene TRBJ2-3; D is unclear. This CDR3 comprises 14 residues. Deletions cut 8 bases from V and 0 bases from J, with 12 bases between. Germline V lookup: CDR1 SNHLY, CDR2 FYNNEI. As DNA, the CDR3 is TGTGCCAGCTCGACGGGTCCTAGCACAGATACGCAGTATTTT. It specifies CASSTGPSTDTQYF.

The V gene is TRBV9, the J gene TRBJ1-1, with D possibly TRBD1 on 6 matching bases. CDR3 length: 13 residues. CDR1 is SGDLS and CDR2 is YYNGEE in the germline V gene. V was pared by 5 bases and J by 0 bases, with 8 bases between. CDR3 amino acids: CASRDSMNTEAFF. CDR3 DNA sequence: TGTGCCAGCAGGGACAGCATGAACACTGAAGCTTTCTTT.

The J gene is TRBJ1-6, the V gene TRBV6-4; a possible D gene is TRBD1 (5 bases). The CDR3 has 13 amino acids. V gave up 3 bases and J gave up 7 bases, with 7 bases separating them. The V gene's germline CDR1 is MRHNA and CDR2 SNTAGT. CDR3 residues: CASSEQANSPLHF. DNA of the CDR3: TGTGCCAGCAGTGAACAGGCGAATTCACCCCTCCACTTT.